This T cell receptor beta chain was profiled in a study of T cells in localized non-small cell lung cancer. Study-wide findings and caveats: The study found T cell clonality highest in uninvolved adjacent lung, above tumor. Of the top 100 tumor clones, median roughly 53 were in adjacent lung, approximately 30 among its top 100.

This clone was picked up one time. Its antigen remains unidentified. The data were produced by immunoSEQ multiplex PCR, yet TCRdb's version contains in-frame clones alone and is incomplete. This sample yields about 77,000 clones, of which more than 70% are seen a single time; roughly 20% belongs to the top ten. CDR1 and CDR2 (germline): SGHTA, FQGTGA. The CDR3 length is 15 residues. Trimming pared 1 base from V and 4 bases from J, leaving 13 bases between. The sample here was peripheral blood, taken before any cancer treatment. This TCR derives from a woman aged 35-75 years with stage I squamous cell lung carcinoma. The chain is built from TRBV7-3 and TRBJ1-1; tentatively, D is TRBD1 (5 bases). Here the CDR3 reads CASSLIGGRGTEAFF. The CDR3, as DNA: TGTGCCAGCAGCTTAATAGGAGGGAGGGGCACTGAAGCTTTCTTT.